Listed below are T cell receptor beta chains from one sample, sequenced in a study of identical twins. TCRdb re-analysed the 5' RACE reads in MiXCR, keeping a single row per CDR3 protein. The data contain fewer than 800,000 distinct CDR3 sequences, less than 9% of them singletons. This sample also belongs to another study, concerning yellow fever vaccine responses in identical twins.

The source material was PBMCs. Every receptor here comes from a woman aged 18-29 years in good health. The CDR3 runs from the conserved cysteine through the conserved F or W. The D gene is left open where the match is weak. Where a row states a size, it is once, few, many or the class of an expanded clone; other rows omit it.

j_call | v_call | d_call | clone_size | cdr3_aa | cdr3_nt
TRBJ2-5 | TRBV15 | TRBD2 | . | CATSSLGSGGVETQYF | TGTGCCACCAGCAGCCTGGGTAGCGGGGGCGTAGAGACCCAGTACTTC
TRBJ2-1 | TRBV3-1 | . | few | CASSHRNYSSSYNEQFF | TGTGCCAGCAGCCATCGTAACTATTCGAGCTCCTACAATGAGCAGTTCTTC
TRBJ1-4 | TRBV2 | . | . | CAREGEKLFF | TGTGCCAGGGAGGGGGAAAAACTGTTTTTT
TRBJ2-3 | TRBV27 | TRBD2 | . | CASSLGLAGSGILSDTQYF | TGTGCCAGCAGTTTAGGGCTAGCGGGGTCTGGCATACTCTCAGATACGCAGTATTTT
TRBJ2-5 | TRBV4-1 | . | . | CASSQAGQPQETQYF | TGCGCCAGCAGCCAGGCTGGGCAGCCACAAGAGACCCAGTACTTC
TRBJ1-1 | TRBV25-1 | . | many | CASSPLDGLNTEAFF | TGTGCCAGCAGTCCCCTTGACGGACTGAACACTGAAGCTTTCTTT
TRBJ1-1 | TRBV24-1 | . | many | CATSDSGTYSNTEAFF | TGTGCCACCAGTGACTCCGGGACATATTCGAACACTGAAGCTTTCTTT
TRBJ2-2 | TRBV7-8 | . | . | CASSLIGRNTGELFF | TGTGCCAGCAGCTTAATTGGGCGGAACACCGGGGAGCTGTTTTTT
TRBJ2-5 | TRBV27 | TRBD2 | few | CASSPGPSGRLGQETQYF | TGTGCCAGCAGCCCTGGGCCTAGCGGGCGCCTGGGACAAGAGACCCAGTACTTC
TRBJ1-1 | TRBV5-1 | . | many | CASSLEGVNTEAFF | TGCGCCAGCAGCTTGGAAGGGGTGAACACTGAAGCTTTCTTT
TRBJ2-1 | TRBV12-3/TRBV12-4 | . | many | CASGSGLAKNEQFF | TGTGCCAGCGGGAGTGGGCTAGCTAAGAATGAGCAGTTCTTC
TRBJ1-1 | TRBV5-6 | . | . | CASSSGIAAGDTEAFF | TGTGCCAGCAGCTCGGGGATCGCCGCCGGTGACACTGAAGCTTTCTTT
TRBJ2-1 | TRBV29-1 | . | few | CSVTRRDTFYNEQFF | TGCAGCGTCACAAGGCGGGACACTTTCTACAATGAGCAGTTCTTC
TRBJ2-1 | TRBV7-3 | TRBD1 | . | CASSYDRGPLNEQFF | TGTGCCAGCAGCTACGACAGGGGCCCCCTCAATGAGCAGTTCTTC
TRBJ2-1 | TRBV4-1 | . | . | CASSQGGNYNEQFF | TGCGCCAGCAGCCAAGGGGGGAATTACAATGAGCAGTTCTTC
TRBJ2-1 | TRBV12-3/TRBV12-4 | . | . | CASSLAEAGPYNEQFF | TGTGCCAGCAGTTTAGCGGAGGCGGGCCCCTACAATGAGCAGTTCTTC
TRBJ2-2 | TRBV19 | TRBD2 | . | CASLESGTRNTGELFF | TGTGCCAGTCTCGAGTCCGGGACTAGAAACACCGGGGAGCTGTTTTTT
TRBJ1-6 | TRBV12-3/TRBV12-4 | TRBD1 | many | CASSPGQGSSPLHF | TGTGCCAGCAGCCCTGGACAGGGAAGCTCACCCCTCCACTTT
TRBJ2-1 | TRBV11-2 | . | few | CASSLAHRPYNEQFF | TGTGCCAGCAGCTTAGCCCATAGGCCCTACAATGAGCAGTTCTTC
TRBJ2-1 | TRBV5-1 | TRBD1 | many | CASSSTGTGYNEQFF | TGCGCCAGCAGTTCGACCGGGACAGGGTACAATGAGCAGTTCTTC
TRBJ2-1 | TRBV28 | . | . | CASSLELSEGIEQFF | TGTGCCAGCAGTTTAGAACTGTCGGAGGGGATTGAGCAGTTCTTC
TRBJ2-1 | TRBV25-1 | TRBD1 | . | CASSGPNRGNEQFF | TGTGCCAGCAGTGGACCGAACAGGGGGAATGAGCAGTTCTTC
TRBJ1-1 | TRBV7-6 | TRBD1 | . | CASSSKLTGRDTEAFF | TGTGCCAGCAGCTCCAAACTGACAGGGAGGGACACTGAAGCTTTCTTT
TRBJ2-3 | TRBV20-1 | . | few | CSAREGTDTQYF | TGCAGTGCTCGGGAAGGGACAGATACGCAGTATTTT
TRBJ2-1 | TRBV15 | TRBD2 | few | CATSRDLASGRLYNEQFF | TGTGCCACCAGCAGAGATTTGGCTAGCGGGAGACTCTACAATGAGCAGTTCTTC
TRBJ2-1 | TRBV12-3/TRBV12-4 | TRBD1 | many | CASSSPGTGVNEQFF | TGTGCCAGCAGTTCCCCCGGGACAGGGGTTAATGAGCAGTTCTTC
TRBJ2-4 | TRBV10-3 | . | many | CAISEGTVSKNIQYF | TGTGCCATCAGTGAAGGTACGGTCTCCAAAAACATTCAGTACTTC
TRBJ2-2 | TRBV29-1 | TRBD2 | . | CSAQKTSGSVTGELFF | TGCAGCGCACAAAAAACTAGCGGGAGTGTGACCGGGGAGCTGTTTTTT
TRBJ2-1 | TRBV20-1 | TRBD2 | few | CCAREGLALDYNEQFF | TGCTGTGCTAGAGAAGGACTAGCATTGGACTACAATGAGCAGTTCTTC
TRBJ1-1 | TRBV7-8 | . | . | CASSSHRVLANTEAFF | TGTGCCAGCAGCTCCCACAGGGTTTTAGCGAACACTGAAGCTTTCTTT
TRBJ2-7 | TRBV25-1 | . | many | CASNRGSYEQYF | TGTGCCAGCAATCGGGGGTCCTACGAGCAGTACTTC
TRBJ1-1 | TRBV3-1 | TRBD1 | few | CASSQDLGTGFTEAFF | TGTGCCAGCAGCCAAGATTTGGGGACAGGGTTCACTGAAGCTTTCTTT
TRBJ2-3 | TRBV27 | . | few | CASSLSPGLNTDTQYF | TGTGCCAGCAGTTTATCCCCTGGCCTGAACACAGATACGCAGTATTTT